These T cell receptor beta chains were read from a single sample in a study of neurological immune-mediated disorders. One entry per CDR3 protein results from TCRdb running MiXCR on the 5' RACE reads. The table shows some 65,000 distinct CDR3 sequences, with 4.1% occurring only once. Sequencing was carried out using PBMCs. The receptors derive from a middle-aged man with multiple sclerosis. The CDR3 runs from the conserved cysteine through the conserved F or W. D genes are given only for firm matches. Clone sizes are given selectively: once, few, many, or a class where the clone is expanded.

TRBJ2-5 | TRBV15 | many | TRBD2 | CATTGLAGVGETQYF | TGTGCCACCACCGGACTAGCGGGGGTGGGAGAGACCCAGTACTTC
TRBJ1-1 | TRBV7-2 | many | . | CASSLVRNTEAFF | TGTGCCAGCAGCTTAGTGAGGAACACTGAAGCTTTCTTT
TRBJ1-5 | TRBV20-1 | many | . | CSAREPGNSNQPQHF | TGCAGTGCTAGAGAACCCGGGAATAGCAATCAGCCCCAGCATTTT
TRBJ1-1 | TRBV19 | few | . | CASSMTANTEAFF | TGTGCCAGTAGTATGACAGCGAACACTGAAGCTTTCTTT
TRBJ2-3 | TRBV3-1 | many | TRBD2 | CASSQGLAGGGGDTQYF | TGTGCCAGCAGCCAAGGACTAGCGGGGGGAGGAGGAGATACGCAGTATTTT
TRBJ1-6 | TRBV28 | many | TRBD1 | CASSSGQGLYNSPLHF | TGTGCCAGCAGTTCGGGACAGGGTCTCTATAATTCACCCCTCCACTTT
TRBJ2-5 | TRBV6-5 | many | TRBD1 | CASKDDRFGGTGQKVAQYF | TGTGCCAGCAAGGATGACAGATTTGGGGGGACAGGGCAGAAGGTGGCCCAGTACTTC
TRBJ1-2 | TRBV10-3 | few | . | CAISEAIGGSYGYTF | TGTGCCATCAGTGAGGCGATCGGGGGTTCCTATGGCTACACCTTC
TRBJ2-6 | TRBV27 | many | TRBD1 | CASRPGQGVAFGANVLTF | TGTGCCAGCAGGCCGGGACAGGGGGTCGCCTTTGGGGCCAACGTCCTGACTTTC
TRBJ2-3 | TRBV5-5 | many | . | CASSLVVKTGSTDTQYF | TGTGCCAGCAGCTTGGTGGTAAAGACAGGTTCCACAGATACGCAGTATTTT
TRBJ1-2 | TRBV3-1 | few | . | CASSQDPDRNYGYTF | TGTGCCAGCAGCCAAGATCCAGACAGGAACTATGGCTACACCTTC
TRBJ2-3 | TRBV20-1 | many | TRBD2 | CSATGTSGGARDTQYF | TGCAGTGCTACTGGGACTAGCGGGGGGGCTAGGGATACGCAGTATTTT
TRBJ2-3 | TRBV25-1 | . | . | CASSEMGLSTDTQYF | TGTGCCAGCAGTGAAATGGGCCTAAGCACAGATACGCAGTATTTT
TRBJ1-6 | TRBV5-1 | few | . | CASSLVADRGSPLHF | TGCGCCAGCAGCTTGGTGGCGGACAGAGGATCACCCCTCCACTTT
TRBJ2-2 | TRBV15 | many | . | CATSRDNRGTNTGELFF | TGTGCCACCAGCAGAGATAATAGGGGGACGAACACCGGGGAGCTGTTTTTT
TRBJ1-5 | TRBV7-2 | . | . | CASSLDFQPQNF | TGTGCCAGCAGCTTAGATTTTCAGCCCCAGAATTTT
TRBJ1-2 | TRBV27 | many | . | CASSYSRGASDGYTF | TGTGCCAGCAGTTACTCGAGGGGGGCCTCCGACGGCTACACCTTC
TRBJ2-1 | TRBV7-2 | many | . | CASSLGGRGTSSYNEQFF | TGTGCCAGCAGCTTAGGGGGTCGGGGGACGAGCTCCTACAATGAGCAGTTCTTC
TRBJ1-1 | TRBV15 | many | TRBD1 | CATSDRGPDDTEAFF | TGTGCCACCAGCGACAGGGGCCCCGATGACACTGAAGCTTTCTTT
TRBJ2-3 | TRBV3-1 | many | TRBD2 | CASSQAGGSGGAYTQYF | TGTGCCAGCAGCCAAGCTGGAGGCAGCGGGGGGGCATATACGCAGTATTTT
TRBJ1-6 | TRBV5-6 | many | . | CASSLKGMTLHF | TGTGCCAGCAGCTTGAAGGGCATGACCCTCCACTTT
TRBJ1-2 | TRBV4-3 | many | . | CASSQGTSNYGYTF | TGCGCCAGCAGCCAAGGGACATCTAACTATGGCTACACCTTC
TRBJ2-7 | TRBV12-3/TRBV12-4 | many | TRBD2 | CASGYAGGREQYF | TGTGCCAGCGGTTACGCGGGGGGACGGGAGCAGTACTTC
TRBJ2-4 | TRBV6-5 | many | . | CASRRDAVAKNIQYF | TGTGCCAGCAGGAGGGACGCAGTAGCCAAAAACATTCAGTACTTC
TRBJ1-5 | TRBV3-1 | . | . | CASSQDHWGSQPQNF | TGTGCCAGCAGCCAAGATCACTGGGGAAGTCAGCCCCAGAATTTT
TRBJ2-7 | TRBV12-3/TRBV12-4 | many | TRBD1 | CASRPTGAYEQYF | TGTGCCAGCAGACCCACAGGGGCCTACGAGCAGTACTTC
TRBJ2-5 | TRBV7-8 | many | TRBD1 | CASSGPGQRKVGQYF | TGTGCCAGCAGCGGACCGGGACAGCGTAAAGTGGGCCAGTACTTC
TRBJ2-1 | TRBV6-6 | many | TRBD1 | CASSSGQGAKNEQFF | TGTGCCAGCAGTTCAGGACAGGGGGCGAAGAATGAGCAGTTCTTC
TRBJ2-7 | TRBV6-5 | many | . | CATFFGREQYF | TGTGCCACCTTCTTCGGGCGGGAGCAGTACTTC
TRBJ2-3 | TRBV28 | many | TRBD1 | CASSLPHRTGVGTDTQYF | TGTGCCAGCAGTTTACCTCACAGGACAGGGGTAGGAACAGATACGCAGTATTTT
TRBJ1-5 | TRBV12-3/TRBV12-4 | . | TRBD1 | CATAGTGPNQPQHF | TGTGCCACCGCCGGGACAGGGCCAAATCAGCCCCAGCATTTT
TRBJ2-1 | TRBV3-1 | many | TRBD2 | CASSQLPGLAGGPQFF | TGTGCCAGCAGCCAACTACCGGGACTAGCGGGGGGGCCTCAGTTCTTC
TRBJ1-2 | TRBV5-1 | . | TRBD1 | CASSPGTGTYGYTF | TGCGCCAGCAGCCCGGGGACAGGGACTTATGGCTACACCTTC
TRBJ2-4 | TRBV7-9 | many | . | CASSGLAKNIQYF | TGTGCCAGTTCCGGTCTAGCCAAAAACATTCAGTACTTC
TRBJ2-3 | TRBV14 | many | TRBD2 | CASSPSGGSVTDTQYF | TGTGCCAGCAGCCCATCGGGGGGGTCTGTCACAGATACGCAGTATTTT
TRBJ2-4 | TRBV5-8 | many | . | CASSLAKIIAKNIQYF | TGTGCCAGCAGCTTGGCGAAGATCATAGCCAAAAACATTCAGTACTTC
TRBJ1-2 | TRBV20-1 | few | . | CSAPDRPNYGYTF | TGCAGTGCTCCGGACCGCCCTAACTATGGCTACACCTTC
TRBJ2-2 | TRBV5-6 | many | . | CASSLIQGSIGELFF | TGTGCCAGCAGCTTAATACAGGGTTCAATCGGGGAGCTGTTTTTT
TRBJ2-7 | TRBV7-2 | many | . | CASSYGLSYEQYF | TGTGCCAGCAGTTATGGGCTATCCTACGAGCAGTACTTC
TRBJ2-7 | TRBV20-1 | many | . | CSARLMGESDEQYF | TGCAGTGCTAGGTTGATGGGGGAGTCGGACGAGCAGTACTTC
TRBJ1-1 | TRBV18 | many | TRBD1 | CASSPLGTGGNTEAFF | TGTGCCAGCTCACCATTAGGGACAGGGGGAAACACTGAAGCTTTCTTT
TRBJ2-1 | TRBV5-1 | many | . | CASKMGWFSSYNEQFF | TGCGCCAGCAAAATGGGGTGGTTTAGCTCCTACAATGAGCAGTTCTTC
TRBJ2-7 | TRBV7-9 | many | . | CASSLVQGSSYEQYF | TGTGCCAGCAGCTTAGTGCAGGGGAGCTCCTACGAGCAGTACTTC
TRBJ1-3 | TRBV4-1 | . | . | CANSRDAGSENTIYF | TGCGCCAACAGCCGAGATGCGGGGAGTGAAAACACCATATATTTT
TRBJ1-4 | TRBV20-1 | many | . | CSARKYRDPSRSLEEKLFF | TGCAGTGCTAGGAAGTACCGGGACCCATCGAGGTCTTTAGAAGAAAAACTGTTTTTT
TRBJ2-7 | TRBV10-3 | many | TRBD2 | CAISDLAGTYEQYF | TGTGCCATCAGTGATTTAGCGGGGACCTACGAGCAGTACTTC
TRBJ2-1 | TRBV5-1 | . | . | CASSLGTNEQFF | TGCGCCAGCAGCCTCGGGACCAATGAGCAGTTCTTC
TRBJ2-4 | TRBV9 | many | . | CASSVATGNIQYF | TGTGCCAGCAGCGTAGCTACGGGGAACATTCAGTACTTC